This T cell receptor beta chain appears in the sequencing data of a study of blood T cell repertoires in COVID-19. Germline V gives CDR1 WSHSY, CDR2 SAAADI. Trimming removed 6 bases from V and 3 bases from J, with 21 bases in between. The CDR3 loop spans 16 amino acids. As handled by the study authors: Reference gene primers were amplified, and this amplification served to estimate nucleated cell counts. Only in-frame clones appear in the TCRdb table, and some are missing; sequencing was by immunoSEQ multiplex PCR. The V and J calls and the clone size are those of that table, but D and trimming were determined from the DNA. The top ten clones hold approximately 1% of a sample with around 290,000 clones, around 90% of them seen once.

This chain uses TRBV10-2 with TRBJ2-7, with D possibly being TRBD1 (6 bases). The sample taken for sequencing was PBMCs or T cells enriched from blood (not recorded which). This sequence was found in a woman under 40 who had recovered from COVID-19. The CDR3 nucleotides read TGCGCCAGCAGAGGCCAAGATACAGAGACAGGCTACGAGCAGTACTTC. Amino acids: CASRGQDTETGYEQYF.